The 15 T cell receptor beta chains given below trace back to one sample, sequenced in a study of response to subunit inactivated influenza vaccine. TCRdb used MiXCR to reprocess the RT-PCR reads, holding one entry per CDR3 protein. The table records some 300,000 distinct CDR3 sequences, roughly 22% of them present only once. The sample consisted of PBMCs from blood, taken about 20 months after vaccination. The source is a man in his fifties or sixties who received an inactivated influenza vaccine.

J is TRBJ2-3 and V is TRBV11-1; no clear D. The CDR3 totals 17 residues. CDR1 is SGHAT and CDR2 is FQDESV in the germline V gene (reference sequence). The V end was cut by 5 bases, the J end by 0 bases, with 18 bases between. Written as DNA, the CDR3 is TGTGCCAGCAGCGTACCAACTGTCCAGATTAGCACAGATACGCAGTATTTT. Translating it yields CASSVPTVQISTDTQYF.

V gene TRBV28 combines with J gene TRBJ1-4; tentative D call: TRBD1 (6 bases). The CDR3 extends over 15 amino acids. Germline V gives CDR1 MDHEN, CDR2 SYDVKM. The germline V and J ends were trimmed by 1 base and 8 bases, with 14 bases remaining between them. The CDR3: CASSLSGTSREKLFF. CDR3 bases: TGTGCCAGCAGTTTATCAGGGACATCTCGAGAAAAACTGTTTTTT.

In this sample, this clonotype turned up many times. The genes are TRBV4-2 and TRBJ2-2; D is unclear. CDR1 LGHNA and CDR2 YNFKEQ come from the germline V gene. Between the trimmed V and J ends, which lost 5 bases and 4 bases, there was a span of 11 bases. This CDR3 comprises 14 residues. CDR3 region: CASSSRRGTGELFF. Written as DNA, the CDR3 is TGTGCCAGCAGCTCCCGGCGTGGCACCGGGGAGCTGTTTTTT.

This clonotype has just a few counts. The chain has TRBV11-2 and TRBJ2-1, with D possibly being TRBD1 or TRBD2 (6 bases each). V was cut by 5 bases and J by 3 bases, with 14 bases left in between. In germline, CDR1 is SGHAT, CDR2 FQNNGV. The CDR3 sequence is 15 residues long. The CDR3 DNA follows: TGTGCCAGCAGCGCCAGCCGGGGGCTCTACAATGAGCAGTTCTTC. It yields the protein CASSASRGLYNEQFF.

The rearrangement joins TRBV19 to TRBJ1-1; D unresolved. The CDR3 length is 15 residues. Trimming stripped 3 bases from V and 0 bases from J, with 11 bases between. Germline CDR1 and CDR2: LNHDA and SQIVND (reference sequence). In nucleotides, the CDR3 is TGTGCCAGTAGTATTATTCGGGCCCTGAACACTGAAGCTTTCTTT. Amino acids: CASSIIRALNTEAFF.

Only a few counts were recorded for this clonotype. The V call is TRBV6-1, the J call TRBJ1-6; a weak D match, TRBD1 (5 bases). V lost 5 bases and J 1 base, leaving 21 bases between the germline ends. Germline V CDR1 and CDR2: MNHNS, SASEGT. CDR3 length: 19 residues. The CDR3 sequence is CASSPRQTWTGSYNSPLHF. In DNA, the CDR3 is TGTGCCAGCAGTCCGCGACAGACCTGGACGGGGTCCTATAATTCACCCCTCCACTTT.

This clonotype showed up many times. V gene TRBV7-8 combines with J gene TRBJ2-7, with D perhaps matching TRBD1 (6 bases). The CDR3 totals 12 residues. The germline V and J ends were trimmed by 1 base and 7 bases, with 8 bases remaining between them. Germline CDR1 is SGHVS and CDR2 is FQNEAQ. CDR3 coding DNA: TGTGCCAGCAGCTTAGGAGGGGGTGAGCAGTACTTC. Translation gives CASSLGGGEQYF.

V gene TRBV2 combines with J gene TRBJ2-5; perhaps TRBD2 as D (6 bases). The CDR3 has 15 residues. V was shortened by 6 bases and J by 2 bases, with 16 bases between the two germline ends. The germline V gene has CDR1 SNHLY and CDR2 FYNNEI. The CDR3 here is CASRGLLAQQETQYF. The CDR3 nucleotides read TGTGCCAGCAGGGGACTTTTAGCGCAGCAAGAGACCCAGTACTTC.

V is TRBV12-3 or TRBV12-4 and J is TRBJ1-1; 10 bases map to TRBD1. With 3 bases clipped from V and 4 bases from J, the junction kept 5 bases outside the gene matches. CDR3 length equals 15 residues. This chain's CDR3 is CASSFYRTGGTEAFF. The CDR3 bases are TGTGCCAGCAGTTTTTACCGGACAGGGGGCACTGAAGCTTTCTTT.

In this sample, this clonotype turned up a few times. The genes are TRBV10-3 and TRBJ1-6; D may be TRBD1 (6 bases). V lost 4 bases and J lost 6, with 13 bases in between. Germline lookup yields CDR1 ENHRY and CDR2 SYGVKD. The CDR3 extends over 15 amino acids. In DNA, the CDR3 is TGTGCCATCAGTGGAACAGGGTCCCCTAATTCACCCCTCCACTTT. This encodes CAISGTGSPNSPLHF.

V gene TRBV7-8 combines with J gene TRBJ2-3; no clear D. V was pared by 1 base and J by 1 base, with 12 bases between. The CDR3 runs 16 residues. The germline CDR1 and CDR2 sequences are SGHVS and FQNEAQ. CDR3 sequence (DNA): TGTGCCAGCAGCTTAGTTAGGGCTAGGGGCACAGATACGCAGTATTTT. It encodes CASSLVRARGTDTQYF.

The chain has TRBV28 and TRBJ1-5, with D possibly being TRBD1 (6 bases). CDR1 is MDHEN and CDR2 is SYDVKM in the germline V gene. The CDR3 loop spans 15 amino acids. Trimming took 7 bases from V and 6 from J, leaving 19 bases between them. For the CDR3, the DNA is TGTGCCAGCATCCCCTTGGGGGGCGCGCGTCAGCCCCAGCATTTT. This encodes CASIPLGGARQPQHF.

This clonotype turned up a few times. V usage is TRBV27 and J usage is TRBJ1-1; unclear D gene. Trimming left V 7 bases short and J 4 bases short, with 16 bases between. The CDR3 contains 14 residues. Germline V CDR1 and CDR2: MNHEY, SMNVEV (reference sequence). Here the CDR3 reads CASTLGGSGTEAFF. CDR3 nucleotide sequence: TGTGCCAGCACCTTGGGTGGTTCAGGCACTGAAGCTTTCTTT.

This clonotype has only a few counts. V and J are TRBV4-2 and TRBJ1-2; the match to TRBD1 covers 7 bases. The V gene's germline CDR1 is LGHNA and CDR2 YNFKEQ. The J segment lost 7 bases and the V segment lost 4 bases, leaving 15 bases of the junction unmatched. The CDR3 is 16 amino acids. Here the CDR3 reads CASSPSKTRQGSGYTF. The CDR3 DNA sequence: TGTGCCAGCAGCCCCTCGAAAACAAGACAGGGCTCTGGCTACACCTTC.

This clonotype has only a few counts. This chain joins TRBV3-1 and TRBJ1-2; no reliable D call. CDR1 is LGHDT, CDR2 YNNKEL, per germline (reference sequence). The CDR3 has 15 amino acids. V was cut by 4 bases and J by 0 bases, with 12 bases left in between. In DNA form, the CDR3 reads TGTGCCAGCAGCCCCGTTCACGTGTCTAACTATGGCTACACCTTC. Translation gives CASSPVHVSNYGYTF.